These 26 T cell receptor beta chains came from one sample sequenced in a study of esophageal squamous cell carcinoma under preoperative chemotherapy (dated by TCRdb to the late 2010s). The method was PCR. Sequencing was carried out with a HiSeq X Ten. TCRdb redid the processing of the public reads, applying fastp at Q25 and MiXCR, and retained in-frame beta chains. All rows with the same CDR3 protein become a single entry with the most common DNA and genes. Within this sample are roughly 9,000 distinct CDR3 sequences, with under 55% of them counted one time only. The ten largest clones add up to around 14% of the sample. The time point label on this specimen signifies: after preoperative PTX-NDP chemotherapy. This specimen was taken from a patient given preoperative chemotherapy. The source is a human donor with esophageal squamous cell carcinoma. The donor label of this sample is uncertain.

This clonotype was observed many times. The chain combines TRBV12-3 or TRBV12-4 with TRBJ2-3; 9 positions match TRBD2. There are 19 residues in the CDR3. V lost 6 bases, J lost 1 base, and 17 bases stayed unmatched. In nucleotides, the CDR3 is TGTGCCAGCAGGGGGACAGCGGCTAGCGGGATGTTCGGCACAGATACGCAGTATTTT. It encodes CASRGTAASGMFGTDTQYF.

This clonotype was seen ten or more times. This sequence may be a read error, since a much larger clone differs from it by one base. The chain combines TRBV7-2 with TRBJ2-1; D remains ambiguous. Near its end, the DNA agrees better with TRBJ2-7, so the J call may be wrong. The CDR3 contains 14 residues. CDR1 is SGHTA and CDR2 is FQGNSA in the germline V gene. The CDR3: CASSWPGDSHEQYF. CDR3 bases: TGTGCCAGCAGCTGGCCCGGAGACTCTCATGAGCAGTACTTC.

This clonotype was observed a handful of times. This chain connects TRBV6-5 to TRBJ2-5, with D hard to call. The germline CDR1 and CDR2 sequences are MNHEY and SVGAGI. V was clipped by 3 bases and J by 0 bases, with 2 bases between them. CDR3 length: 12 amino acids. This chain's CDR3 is CASSYNQETQYF. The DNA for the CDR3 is TGTGCCAGCAGTTATAACCAAGAGACCCAGTACTTC.

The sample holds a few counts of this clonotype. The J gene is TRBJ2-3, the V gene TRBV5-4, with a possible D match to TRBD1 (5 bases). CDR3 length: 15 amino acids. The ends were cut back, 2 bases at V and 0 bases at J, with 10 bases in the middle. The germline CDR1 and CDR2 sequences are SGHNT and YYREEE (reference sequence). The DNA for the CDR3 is TGTGCCAGCAGCTTCCCGGCAGGGAGCACAGATACGCAGTATTTT. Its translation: CASSFPAGSTDTQYF.

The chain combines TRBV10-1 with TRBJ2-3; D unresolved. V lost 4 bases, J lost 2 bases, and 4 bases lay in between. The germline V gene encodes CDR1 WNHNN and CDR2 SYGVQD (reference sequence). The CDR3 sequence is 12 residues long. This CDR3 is CASSGDTDTQYF. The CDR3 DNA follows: TGCGCCAGCAGTGGGGACACAGATACGCAGTATTTT.

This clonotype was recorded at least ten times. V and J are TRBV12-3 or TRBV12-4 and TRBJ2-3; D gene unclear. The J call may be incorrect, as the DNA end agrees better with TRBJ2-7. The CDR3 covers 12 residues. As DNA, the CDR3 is TGTGCCAGCAGACTAAGGTACAATGAGCAGTACTTC. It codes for CASRLRYNEQYF.

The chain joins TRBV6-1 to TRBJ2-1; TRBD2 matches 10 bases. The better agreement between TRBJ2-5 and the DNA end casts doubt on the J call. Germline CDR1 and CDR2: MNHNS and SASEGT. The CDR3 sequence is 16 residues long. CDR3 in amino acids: CASSERWLAGAETQYF. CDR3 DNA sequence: TGTGCCAGCAGTGAACGCTGGCTAGCGGGAGCGGAGACCCAGTACTTC.

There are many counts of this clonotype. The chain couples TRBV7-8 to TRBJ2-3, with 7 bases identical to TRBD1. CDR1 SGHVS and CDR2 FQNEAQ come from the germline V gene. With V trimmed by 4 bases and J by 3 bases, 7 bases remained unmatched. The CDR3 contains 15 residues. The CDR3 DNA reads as TGTGCCAGCAGCTCACCGGGACAGACAACAGATACGCAGTATTTT. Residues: CASSSPGQTTDTQYF.

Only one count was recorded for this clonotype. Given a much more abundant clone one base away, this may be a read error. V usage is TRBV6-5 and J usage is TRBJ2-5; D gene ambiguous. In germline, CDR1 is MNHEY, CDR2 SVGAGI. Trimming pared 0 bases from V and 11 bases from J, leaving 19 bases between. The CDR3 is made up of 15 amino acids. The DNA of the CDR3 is TGTGCCAGCAGTTACTCGAAGTGGGCGACAAGAGAACAGTACTTC. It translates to CASSYSKWATREQYF.

In nucleotides, the CDR3 is TGTGCCAGCAGTTACGGGCGGACGGGCTATGGCTACACCTTC. Translated: CASSYGRTGYGYTF. V usage is TRBV6-5 and J usage is TRBJ1-2; no reliable D call. V lost 2 bases and J lost 4, with 11 bases in between. The CDR3 length is 14 residues. Germline V gene sequence: CDR1 MNHEY, CDR2 SVGAGI.

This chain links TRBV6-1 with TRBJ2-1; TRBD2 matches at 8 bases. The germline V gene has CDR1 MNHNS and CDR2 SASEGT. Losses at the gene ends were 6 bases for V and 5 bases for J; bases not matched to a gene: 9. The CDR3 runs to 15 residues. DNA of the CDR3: TGTGCCAGCAGCACCTTAGCGGGATTAGACAATGAGCAGTTCTTC. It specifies CASSTLAGLDNEQFF.

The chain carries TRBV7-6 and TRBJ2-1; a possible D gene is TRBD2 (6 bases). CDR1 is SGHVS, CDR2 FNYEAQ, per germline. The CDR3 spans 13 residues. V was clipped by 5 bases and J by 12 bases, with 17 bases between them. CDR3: CASSLTSTDTQFF. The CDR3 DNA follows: TGTGCCAGCAGCCTTACTAGCACAGATACGCAGTTCTTC.

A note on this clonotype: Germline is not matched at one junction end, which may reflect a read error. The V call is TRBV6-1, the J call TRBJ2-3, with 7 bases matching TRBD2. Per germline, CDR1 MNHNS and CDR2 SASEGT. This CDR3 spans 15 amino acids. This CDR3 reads CARGWGGGDQETQYF. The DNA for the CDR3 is TGTGCCAGGGGTTGGGGGGGGGGAGACCAAGAGACGCAGTACTTT.

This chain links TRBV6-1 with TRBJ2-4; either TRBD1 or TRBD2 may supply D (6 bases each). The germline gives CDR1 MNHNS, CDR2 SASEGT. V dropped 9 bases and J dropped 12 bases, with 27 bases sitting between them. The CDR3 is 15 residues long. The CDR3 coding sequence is TGTGCCAGGGGTGACGGGAGAGGGGGGAAAGAGACTCAGTACTTC. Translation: CARGDGRGGKETQYF.

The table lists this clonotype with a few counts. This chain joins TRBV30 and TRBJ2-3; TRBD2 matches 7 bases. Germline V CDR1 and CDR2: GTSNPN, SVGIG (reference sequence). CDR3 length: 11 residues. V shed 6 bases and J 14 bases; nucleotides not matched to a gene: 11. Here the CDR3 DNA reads TGTGCCTGCCATGCCCCCCGGGGGGTGTATTTT. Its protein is CACHAPRGVYF.

This CDR3 reads CASSPGPQGTQFF. CDR3 bases: TGTGCCAGCAGCCCGGGACCCCAGGGGACCCAGTTCTTC. The rearrangement links TRBV3-1 to TRBJ2-1, with D perhaps matching TRBD1 (6 bases). Trimming removed 4 bases from V and 13 bases from J, with 17 bases in between. The germline V gene encodes CDR1 LGHDT and CDR2 YNNKEL (reference sequence). The CDR3 is 13 residues long.

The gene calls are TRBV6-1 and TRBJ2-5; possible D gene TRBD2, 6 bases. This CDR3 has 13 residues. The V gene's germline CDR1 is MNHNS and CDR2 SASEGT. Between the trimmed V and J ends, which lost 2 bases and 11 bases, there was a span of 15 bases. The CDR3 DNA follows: TGTGCCAGCAGTGAAAACTTGGGGACTGAGCAGTACTTC. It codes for CASSENLGTEQYF.

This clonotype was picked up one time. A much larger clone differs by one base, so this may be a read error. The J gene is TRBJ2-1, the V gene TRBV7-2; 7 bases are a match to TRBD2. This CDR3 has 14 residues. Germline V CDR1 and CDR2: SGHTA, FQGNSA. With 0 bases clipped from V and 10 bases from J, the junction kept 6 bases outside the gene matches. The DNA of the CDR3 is TGTGCCAGCAGCTTAGCGGCGGGAGCGAACGAGCAGTTCTTC. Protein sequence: CASSLAAGANEQFF.

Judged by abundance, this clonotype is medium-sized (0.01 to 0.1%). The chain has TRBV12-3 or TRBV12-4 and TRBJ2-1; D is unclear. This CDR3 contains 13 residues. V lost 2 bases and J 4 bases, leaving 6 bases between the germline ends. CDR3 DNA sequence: TGTGCCAGCAGTTTAAGTACGTACAATGAGCAGTTCTTC. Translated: CASSLSTYNEQFF.

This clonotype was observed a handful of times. DNA of the CDR3: TGTGCCAGCAGTGAATATACTGGAAACACTGAAGCTTTCTTT. Amino acid sequence: CASSEYTGNTEAFF. The chain couples TRBV25-1 to TRBJ1-1; no reliable D call. Trimming removed 0 bases from V and 2 bases from J, with 7 bases in between. The CDR3 loop spans 14 amino acids. In germline, CDR1 is MGHDK, CDR2 SYGVNS.

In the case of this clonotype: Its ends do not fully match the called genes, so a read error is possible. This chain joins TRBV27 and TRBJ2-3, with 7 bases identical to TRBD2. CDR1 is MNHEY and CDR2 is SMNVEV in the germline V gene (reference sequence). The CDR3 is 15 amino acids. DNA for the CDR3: TGTGGCGGGGGTTTCTGGGGGTGGGCCCAAGATACCCAGTATTTC. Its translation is CGGGFWGWAQDTQYF.

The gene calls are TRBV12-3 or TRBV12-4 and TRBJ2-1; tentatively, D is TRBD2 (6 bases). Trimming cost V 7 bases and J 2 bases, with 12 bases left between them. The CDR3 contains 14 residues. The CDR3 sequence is CASTISGTYNEQFF. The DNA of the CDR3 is TGTGCCAGCACCATTAGCGGAACCTACAATGAGCAGTTCTTC.

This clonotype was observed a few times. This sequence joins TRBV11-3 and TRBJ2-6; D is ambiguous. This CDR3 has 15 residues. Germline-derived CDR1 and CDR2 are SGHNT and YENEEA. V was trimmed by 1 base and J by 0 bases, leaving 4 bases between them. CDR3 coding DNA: TGTGCCAGCAGCTTAGGGGGCTCTGGGGCCAACGTCCTGACTTTC. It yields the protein CASSLGGSGANVLTF.

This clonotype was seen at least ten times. The CDR3 reads CASRILAGRYNEQFF. The DNA for the CDR3 is TGTGCCAGCAGAATACTAGCGGGACGCTACAATGAGCAGTTCTTC. V gene TRBV6-1 combines with J gene TRBJ2-1, with 10 bases matching TRBD2. Per the germline V gene, CDR1 is MNHNS and CDR2 is SASEGT. The junction had 5 bases not matched to a gene; V was cut back by 6 bases and J by 3 bases. The CDR3 sequence is 15 residues long.

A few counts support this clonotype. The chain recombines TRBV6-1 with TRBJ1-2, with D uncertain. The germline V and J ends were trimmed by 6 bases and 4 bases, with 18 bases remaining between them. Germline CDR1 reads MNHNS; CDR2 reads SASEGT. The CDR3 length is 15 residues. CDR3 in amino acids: CASRGVRGSGYGYTF. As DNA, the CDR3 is TGTGCCAGCAGGGGAGTTCGGGGTTCGGGCTATGGCTACACCTTC.

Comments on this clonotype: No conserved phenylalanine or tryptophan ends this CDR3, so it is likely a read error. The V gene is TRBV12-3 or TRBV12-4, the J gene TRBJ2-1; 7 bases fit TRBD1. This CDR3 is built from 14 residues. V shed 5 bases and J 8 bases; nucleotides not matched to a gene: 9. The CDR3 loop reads CASSLRQGKDEQFL. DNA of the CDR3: TGTGCCAGCAGTCTCAGACAGGGTAAGGATGAGCAGTTCTTA.